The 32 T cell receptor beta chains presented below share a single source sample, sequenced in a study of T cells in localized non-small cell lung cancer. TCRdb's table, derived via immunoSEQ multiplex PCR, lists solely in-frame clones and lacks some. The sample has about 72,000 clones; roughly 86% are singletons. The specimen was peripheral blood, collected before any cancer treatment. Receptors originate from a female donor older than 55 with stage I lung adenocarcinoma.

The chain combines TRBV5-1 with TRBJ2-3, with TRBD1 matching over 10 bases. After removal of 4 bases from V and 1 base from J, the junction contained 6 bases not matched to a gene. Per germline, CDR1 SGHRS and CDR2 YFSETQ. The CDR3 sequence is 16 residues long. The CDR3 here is CASSPGTGARTDTQYF. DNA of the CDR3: TGCGCCAGCAGCCCCGGGACAGGGGCCCGCACAGATACGCAGTATTTT.

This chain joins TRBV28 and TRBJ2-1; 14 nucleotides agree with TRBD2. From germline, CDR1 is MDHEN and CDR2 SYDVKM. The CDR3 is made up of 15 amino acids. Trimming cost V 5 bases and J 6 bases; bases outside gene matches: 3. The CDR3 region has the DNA TGTGCCAGCAGTCCAGGACTAGCGGGGGGCAATGAGCAGTTCTTC. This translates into CASSPGLAGGNEQFF.

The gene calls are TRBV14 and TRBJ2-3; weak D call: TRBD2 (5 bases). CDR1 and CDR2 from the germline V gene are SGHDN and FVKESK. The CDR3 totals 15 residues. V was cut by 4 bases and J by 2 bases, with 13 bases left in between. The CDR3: CASSPGWSPTDTQYF. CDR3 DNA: TGTGCCAGCAGCCCGGGGTGGAGTCCCACAGATACGCAGTATTTT.

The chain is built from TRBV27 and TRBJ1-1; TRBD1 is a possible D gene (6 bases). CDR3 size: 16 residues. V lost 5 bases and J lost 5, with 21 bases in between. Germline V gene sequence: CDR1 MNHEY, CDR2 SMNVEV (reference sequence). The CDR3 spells CASSPALGGGLTEAFF. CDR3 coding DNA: TGTGCCAGCAGTCCAGCACTAGGGGGGGGTCTAACTGAAGCTTTCTTT.

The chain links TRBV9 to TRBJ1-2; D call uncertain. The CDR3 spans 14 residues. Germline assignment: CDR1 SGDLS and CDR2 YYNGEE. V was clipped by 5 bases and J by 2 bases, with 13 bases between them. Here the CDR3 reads CASRPGNGNYGYTF. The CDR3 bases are TGTGCCAGCAGGCCCGGGAATGGAAACTATGGCTACACCTTC.

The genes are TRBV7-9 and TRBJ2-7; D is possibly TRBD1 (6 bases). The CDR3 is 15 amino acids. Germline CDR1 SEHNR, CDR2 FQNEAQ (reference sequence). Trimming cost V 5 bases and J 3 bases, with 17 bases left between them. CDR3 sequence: CASSPHVDSGYEQYF. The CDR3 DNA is TGTGCCAGCAGCCCCCACGTGGACAGCGGCTACGAGCAGTACTTC.

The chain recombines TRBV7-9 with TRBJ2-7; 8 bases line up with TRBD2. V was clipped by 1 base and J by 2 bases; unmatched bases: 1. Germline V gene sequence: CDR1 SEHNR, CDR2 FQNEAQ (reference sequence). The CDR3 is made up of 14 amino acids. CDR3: CASSLDGGAYEQYF. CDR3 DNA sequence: TGTGCCAGCAGCTTAGACGGGGGGGCCTACGAGCAGTACTTC.

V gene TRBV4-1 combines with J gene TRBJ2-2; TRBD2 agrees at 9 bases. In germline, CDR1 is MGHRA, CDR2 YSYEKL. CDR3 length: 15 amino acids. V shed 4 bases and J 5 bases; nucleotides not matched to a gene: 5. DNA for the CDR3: TGCGCCAGCAGCCCCAGCGGGGGGATTACCGGGGAGCTGTTTTTT. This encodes CASSPSGGITGELFF.

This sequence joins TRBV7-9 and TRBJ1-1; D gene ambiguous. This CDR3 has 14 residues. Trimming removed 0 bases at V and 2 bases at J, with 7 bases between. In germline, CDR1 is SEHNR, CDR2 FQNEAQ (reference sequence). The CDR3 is CASSLATVNTEAFF. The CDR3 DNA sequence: TGTGCCAGCAGCTTAGCGACCGTAAACACTGAAGCTTTCTTT.

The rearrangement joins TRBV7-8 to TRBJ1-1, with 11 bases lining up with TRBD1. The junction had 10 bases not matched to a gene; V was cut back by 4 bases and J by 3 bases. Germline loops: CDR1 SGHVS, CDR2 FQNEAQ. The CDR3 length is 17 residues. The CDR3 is CASSSPLDRGLDTEAFF. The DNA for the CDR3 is TGTGCCAGCAGCTCCCCCTTGGACAGGGGGCTTGACACTGAAGCTTTCTTT.

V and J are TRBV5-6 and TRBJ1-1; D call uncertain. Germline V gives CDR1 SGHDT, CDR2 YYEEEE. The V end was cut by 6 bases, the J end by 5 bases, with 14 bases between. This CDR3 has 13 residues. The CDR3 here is CASTYLPRTEAFF. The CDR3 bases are TGTGCCAGCACCTATCTACCCCGAACTGAAGCTTTCTTT. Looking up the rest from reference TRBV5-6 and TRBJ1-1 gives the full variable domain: DAGVTQSPTHLIKTRGQQVTLRCSPKSGHDTVSWYQQALGQGPQFIFQYYEEEERQRGNFPDRFSGHQFPNYSSELNVNALLLGDSALYLCASTYLPRTEAFFGQGTRLTVV.

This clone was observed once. The CDR3 protein is CASSADRVGGYTF. CDR3 DNA sequence: TGTGCCAGCAGCGCTGACAGGGTGGGCGGCTACACCTTC. The chain combines TRBV9 with TRBJ1-2; TRBD1 aligns across 7 bases. V trimming: 3 bases; J trimming: 8 bases; junction bases outside the gene matches: 7. Germline assignment: CDR1 SGDLS and CDR2 YYNGEE. This CDR3 has 13 amino acids.

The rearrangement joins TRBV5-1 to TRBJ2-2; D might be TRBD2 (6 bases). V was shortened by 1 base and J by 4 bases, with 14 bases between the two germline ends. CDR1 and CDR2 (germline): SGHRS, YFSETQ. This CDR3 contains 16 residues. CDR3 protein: CASSLLGGSGTGELFF. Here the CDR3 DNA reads TGCGCCAGCAGCTTGCTGGGGGGTTCGGGCACCGGGGAGCTGTTTTTT.

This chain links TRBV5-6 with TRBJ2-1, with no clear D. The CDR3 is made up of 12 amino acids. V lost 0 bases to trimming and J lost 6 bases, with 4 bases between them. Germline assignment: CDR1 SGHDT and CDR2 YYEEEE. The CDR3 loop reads CASSLVVNEQFF. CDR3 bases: TGTGCCAGCAGCTTGGTGGTCAATGAGCAGTTCTTC. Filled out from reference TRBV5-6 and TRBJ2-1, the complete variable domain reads DAGVTQSPTHLIKTRGQQVTLRCSPKSGHDTVSWYQQALGQGPQFIFQYYEEEERQRGNFPDRFSGHQFPNYSSELNVNALLLGDSALYLCASSLVVNEQFFGPGTRLTVL.

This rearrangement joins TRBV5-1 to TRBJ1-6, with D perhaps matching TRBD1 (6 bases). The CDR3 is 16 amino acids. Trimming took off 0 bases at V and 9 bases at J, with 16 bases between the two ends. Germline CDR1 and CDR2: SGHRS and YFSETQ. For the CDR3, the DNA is TGCGCCAGCAGCTTGGGGTCGTCGGGGGCAATTTCACCCCTCCACTTT. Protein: CASSLGSSGAISPLHF.

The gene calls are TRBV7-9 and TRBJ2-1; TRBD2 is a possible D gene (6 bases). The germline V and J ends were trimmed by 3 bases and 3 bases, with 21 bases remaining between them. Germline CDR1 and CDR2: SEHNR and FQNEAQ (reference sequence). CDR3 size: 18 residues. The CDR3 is CASSFIYGVSGDYNEQFF. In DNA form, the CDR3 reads TGTGCCAGCAGCTTCATCTATGGTGTTAGCGGTGACTACAATGAGCAGTTCTTC.

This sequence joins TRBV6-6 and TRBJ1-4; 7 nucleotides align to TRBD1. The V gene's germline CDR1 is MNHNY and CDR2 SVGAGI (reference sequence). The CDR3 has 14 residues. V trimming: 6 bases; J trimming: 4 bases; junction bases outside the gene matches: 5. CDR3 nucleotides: TGTGCCAGCAGCCGGGACAGCCTTAATGAAAAACTGTTTTTT. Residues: CASSRDSLNEKLFF.

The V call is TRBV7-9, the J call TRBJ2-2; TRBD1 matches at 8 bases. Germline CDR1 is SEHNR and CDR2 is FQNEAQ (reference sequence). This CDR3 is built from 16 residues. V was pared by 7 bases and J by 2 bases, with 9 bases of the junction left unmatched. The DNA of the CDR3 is TGTGCCAGCAACCCAGACAGGGGAACTAACACCGGGGAGCTGTTTTTT. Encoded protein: CASNPDRGTNTGELFF.

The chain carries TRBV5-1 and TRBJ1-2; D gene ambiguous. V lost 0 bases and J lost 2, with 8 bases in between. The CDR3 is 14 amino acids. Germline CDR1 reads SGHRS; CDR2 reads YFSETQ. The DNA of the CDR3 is TGCGCCAGCAGCTTGGAGGCGGGGAACTATGGCTACACCTTC. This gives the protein CASSLEAGNYGYTF.

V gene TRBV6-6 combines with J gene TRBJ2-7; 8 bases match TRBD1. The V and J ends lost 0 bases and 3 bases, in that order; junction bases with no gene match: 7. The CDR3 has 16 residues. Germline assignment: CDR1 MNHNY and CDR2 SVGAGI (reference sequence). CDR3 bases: TGTGCCAGCAGTTACTCCTTGCTCGGACAGGGCTACGAGCAGTACTTC. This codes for CASSYSLLGQGYEQYF.

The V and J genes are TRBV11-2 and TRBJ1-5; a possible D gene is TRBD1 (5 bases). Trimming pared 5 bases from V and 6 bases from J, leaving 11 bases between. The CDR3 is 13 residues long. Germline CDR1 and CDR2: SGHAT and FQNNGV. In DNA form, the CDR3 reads TGTGCCAGCAGCCCCGGGGGGGGTCAGCCCCAGCATTTT. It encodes CASSPGGGQPQHF.

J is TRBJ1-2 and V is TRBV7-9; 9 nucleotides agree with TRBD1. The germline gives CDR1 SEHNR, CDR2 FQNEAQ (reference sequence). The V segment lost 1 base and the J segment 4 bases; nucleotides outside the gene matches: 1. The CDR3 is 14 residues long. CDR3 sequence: CASSLEDRGYGYTF. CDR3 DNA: TGTGCCAGCAGCTTAGAGGACAGGGGCTATGGCTACACCTTC. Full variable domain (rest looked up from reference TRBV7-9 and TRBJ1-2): DTGVSQNPRHKITKRGQNVTFRCDPISEHNRLYWYRQTLGQGPEFLTYFQNEAQLEKSRLLSDRFSAERPKGSFSTLEIQRTEQGDSAMYLCASSLEDRGYGYTFGSGTRLTVV.

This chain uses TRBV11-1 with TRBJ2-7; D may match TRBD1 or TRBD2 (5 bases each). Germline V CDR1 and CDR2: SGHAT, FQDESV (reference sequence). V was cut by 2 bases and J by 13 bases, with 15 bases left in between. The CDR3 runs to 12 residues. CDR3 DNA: TGTGCCAGCAGCTTATTGAACGGGGCCATCTACTTC. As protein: CASSLLNGAIYF.

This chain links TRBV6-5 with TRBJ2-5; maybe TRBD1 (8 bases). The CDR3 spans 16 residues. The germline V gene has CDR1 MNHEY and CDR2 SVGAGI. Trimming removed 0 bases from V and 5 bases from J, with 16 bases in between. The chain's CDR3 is CASSYSQGAGVETQYF. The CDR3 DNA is TGTGCCAGCAGTTACTCCCAGGGGGCGGGAGTGGAGACCCAGTACTTC.

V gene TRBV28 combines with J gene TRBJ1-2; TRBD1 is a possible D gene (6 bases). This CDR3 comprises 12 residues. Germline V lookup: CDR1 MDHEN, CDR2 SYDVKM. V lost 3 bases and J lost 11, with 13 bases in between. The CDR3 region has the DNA TGTGCCAGCAGTTTTAGCACAGGGAGGTACACCTTC. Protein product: CASSFSTGRYTF.

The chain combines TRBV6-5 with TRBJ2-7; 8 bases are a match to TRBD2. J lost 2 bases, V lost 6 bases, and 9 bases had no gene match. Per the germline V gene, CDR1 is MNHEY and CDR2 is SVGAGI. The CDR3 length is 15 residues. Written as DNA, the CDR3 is TGTGCCAGCAGCCCAGGAAGGACTAGCACCTACGAGCAGTACTTC. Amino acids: CASSPGRTSTYEQYF.

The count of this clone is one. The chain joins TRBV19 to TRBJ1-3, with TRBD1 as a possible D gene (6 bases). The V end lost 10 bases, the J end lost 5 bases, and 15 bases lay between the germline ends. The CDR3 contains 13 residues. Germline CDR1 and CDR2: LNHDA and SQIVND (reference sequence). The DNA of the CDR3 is TGTGCCACCGAAGAGGGGGGAAGAAACACCATATATTTT. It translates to CATEEGGRNTIYF. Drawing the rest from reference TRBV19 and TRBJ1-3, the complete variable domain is DGGITQSPKYLFRKEGQNVTLSCEQNLNHDAMYWYRQDPGQGLRLIYYSQIVNDFQKGDIAEGYSVSREKKESFPLTVTSAQKNPTAFYLCATEEGGRNTIYFGEGSWLTVV.

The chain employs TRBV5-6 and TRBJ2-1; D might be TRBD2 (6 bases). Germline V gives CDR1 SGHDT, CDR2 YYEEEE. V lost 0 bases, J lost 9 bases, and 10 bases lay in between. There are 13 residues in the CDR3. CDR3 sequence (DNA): TGTGCCAGCAGCTTGGGCGGGATTGGTGAGCAGTTCTTC. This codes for CASSLGGIGEQFF.

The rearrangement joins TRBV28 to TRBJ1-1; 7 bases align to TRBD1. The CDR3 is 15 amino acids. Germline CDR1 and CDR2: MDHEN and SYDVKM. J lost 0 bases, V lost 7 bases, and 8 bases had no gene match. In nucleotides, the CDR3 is TGTGCCAGCAAGGGGGGACAGATCCTGAACACTGAAGCTTTCTTT. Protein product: CASKGGQILNTEAFF.

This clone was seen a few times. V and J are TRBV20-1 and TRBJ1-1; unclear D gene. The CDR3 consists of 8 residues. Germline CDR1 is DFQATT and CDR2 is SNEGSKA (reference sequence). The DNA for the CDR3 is TGCAGCCATTCTGAAGCTTTCTTT. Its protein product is CSHSEAFF.

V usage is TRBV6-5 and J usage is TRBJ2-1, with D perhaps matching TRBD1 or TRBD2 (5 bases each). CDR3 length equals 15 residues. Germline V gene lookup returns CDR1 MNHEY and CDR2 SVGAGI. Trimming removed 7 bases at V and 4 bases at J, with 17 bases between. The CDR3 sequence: CASTPLGGAYNEQFF. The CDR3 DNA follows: TGTGCCAGCACCCCACTTGGGGGAGCTTACAATGAGCAGTTCTTC.

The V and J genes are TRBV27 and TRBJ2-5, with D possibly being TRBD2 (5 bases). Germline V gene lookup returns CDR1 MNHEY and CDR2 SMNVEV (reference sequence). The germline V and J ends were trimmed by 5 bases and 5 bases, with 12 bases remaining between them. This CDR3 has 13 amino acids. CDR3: CASSPDRGETQYF. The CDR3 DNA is TGTGCCAGCAGTCCAGACCGAGGGGAGACCCAGTACTTC.